The rows below give T cell receptor beta chains drawn from one sample of a study of molecular identifiers for immune sequencing clone quantification. Each CDR3 protein is one row after TCRdb ran MiXCR on the PCR reads. This table has around 470,000 distinct CDR3 sequences, about 21% appearing once. Sequenced: naive CD8+ T cells from blood, with Jurkat cell RNA spiked in. Receptors were obtained from a human donor in good health. Some libraries in this study had Jurkat cell RNA spiked in. Both conserved end residues are part of each CDR3. A D gene is named only where the DNA matches it firmly. Clone size is given for some rows only: seen once, a few or many times, or a class if the clone is expanded.

DNA,CDR3,size,V,D,J
TGTGCCAGCAGTCCCTTAGGGGAGGGGCGGAGCTCCTACGAGCAGTACTTC,CASSPLGEGRSSYEQYF,few,TRBV27,TRBD2,TRBJ2-7
TGTGCCAGCCGGGACCCCCGACAGGGAGGGAACACCGGGGAGCTGTTTTTT,CASRDPRQGGNTGELFF,-,TRBV11-1,-,TRBJ2-2
TGTGCCAGCAGTTATGTTGTCGCCGGGGAGCTGTTTTTT,CASSYVVAGELFF,many,TRBV27,-,TRBJ2-2
TGTGCCAGCAGTCCTTTAGCGGGAGCTAGCACAGATACGCAGTATTTT,CASSPLAGASTDTQYF,many,TRBV28,TRBD2,TRBJ2-3
TGTGCCAGCAGCTTATATCCGGACACCATATATTTT,CASSLYPDTIYF,-,TRBV7-9,-,TRBJ1-3
TGTGCCAGCAGGCATCTCAAGGCGGGGCTCGGAAACACCATATATTTT,CASRHLKAGLGNTIYF,-,TRBV7-9,-,TRBJ1-3
TGTGCCAGCAGTTTAGGCAGTGGAACTGAAGCTTTCTTT,CASSLGSGTEAFF,many,TRBV27,-,TRBJ1-1
TGCGCCAGCAGCCCACCTCCTGGAAGATACAATGAGCAGTTCTTC,CASSPPPGRYNEQFF,-,TRBV4-1,-,TRBJ2-1
TGCGCCAGCAGCCAGAAGATAGGCGGGAGCTACGAGCAGTACTTC,CASSQKIGGSYEQYF,few,TRBV4-1,TRBD2,TRBJ2-7
TGTGCCAGCAGCTATCCCCGGGGAAAAGAAGCGAACGAGCAGTACTTC,CASSYPRGKEANEQYF,many,TRBV7-9,-,TRBJ2-7
TGTGCCAGCAGCGTGGACGGAGGCACAGATACGCAGTATTTT,CASSVDGGTDTQYF,many,TRBV9,-,TRBJ2-3
TGTGCCAGCAGCTCATCCCAGGGTTGGGGCACTGAAGCTTTCTTT,CASSSSQGWGTEAFF,many,TRBV7-6,-,TRBJ1-1
TGTGCCAGCAGCTTAGCGACTGGGACTAGCGGGAGAGTGGGCACAGATACGCAGTATTTT,CASSLATGTSGRVGTDTQYF,many,TRBV7-2,TRBD2,TRBJ2-3
TGTGCCAGCAGGAGAAGGGACAGACAGAACACTGAAGCTTTCTTT,CASRRRDRQNTEAFF,-,TRBV6-2/TRBV6-3,TRBD1,TRBJ1-1
TGTGCCAGCAGTTTTTCGGGTAGTCTCTACGAGCAGTACTTC,CASSFSGSLYEQYF,many,TRBV12-3/TRBV12-4,-,TRBJ2-7
TGCAGTGCTAGTCACCCATCGCTGCCAACCTACGAGCAGTACTTC,CSASHPSLPTYEQYF,many,TRBV20-1,-,TRBJ2-7
TGCGCCAGCAGCTCCCGGGGGGGCGGGAACACTGAAGCTTTCTTT,CASSSRGGGNTEAFF,few,TRBV4-1,-,TRBJ1-1
TGCGCCAGCAGCCAACTAACGAACACTGAAGCTTTCTTT,CASSQLTNTEAFF,many,TRBV4-1,-,TRBJ1-1
TGTGCCTGGACCCCCCGGGGGACTCCTGGAAACACCATATATTTT,CAWTPRGTPGNTIYF,-,TRBV30,-,TRBJ1-3
TGTGCCAGCAGTTACTTCGGGGGGCCCGAAGCTTTCTTT,CASSYFGGPEAFF,-,TRBV6-2/TRBV6-3,-,TRBJ1-1
TGTGCCAGCAGCTTAGGACAGGGGTGGTACGAGCAGTACTTC,CASSLGQGWYEQYF,many,TRBV7-2,TRBD1,TRBJ2-7
TGTGCCAGCAGCTACCCCCGGGGTGGAGCGTGGGGTAAAGAGACCCAGTACTTC,CASSYPRGGAWGKETQYF,-,TRBV7-2,-,TRBJ2-5
TGTGCCACCGCTCGGGACGAAAACAATGAGCAGTTCTTC,CATARDENNEQFF,-,TRBV15,-,TRBJ2-1
TGTGCCAGCACCGATCCCATGGAGGAAATTAGCACAGATACGCAGTATTTT,CASTDPMEEISTDTQYF,-,TRBV6-6,-,TRBJ2-3
TGTGCCAGTCGAGACCCTAGCACAGATACGCAGTATTTT,CASRDPSTDTQYF,few,TRBV27,-,TRBJ2-3
TGTGCCAGCAGCTTGCCGCCAGGGAACAGGTACACCTTC,CASSLPPGNRYTF,-,TRBV5-4,-,TRBJ1-2
TGCGCCAGCAGCCTAACCCATCCAGGGGGTGAGATGAACACTGAAGCTTTCTTT,CASSLTHPGGEMNTEAFF,few,TRBV4-1,TRBD1,TRBJ1-1
TGTGCCACCAGTGATATTACGGACAGGAGTGGTGAGCAGTTCTTC,CATSDITDRSGEQFF,-,TRBV24-1,TRBD1,TRBJ2-1
TGTGCCAGCAGCCAAGGGGTTTATATGGCAGCTGAAGCTTTCTTT,CASSQGVYMAAEAFF,many,TRBV3-1,-,TRBJ1-1
TGTGCCTGGGATACGACACGGGGAAACACCATATATTTT,CAWDTTRGNTIYF,few,TRBV30,-,TRBJ1-3
TGTGCCAGCAGCCCAACCCCGGGACCAACCAGGGATACGCAGTATTTT,CASSPTPGPTRDTQYF,-,TRBV12-3/TRBV12-4,-,TRBJ2-3
TGCGCCAGCAGCTTGTATCCCCGAGGGTCGGAGGTCCTGGGCATTCAGTACTTC,CASSLYPRGSEVLGIQYF,-,TRBV5-1,-,TRBJ2-4
TGTGCCAGCAGTCTCCAAACGGAAGTCGGGGGCTACACCTTC,CASSLQTEVGGYTF,many,TRBV12-3/TRBV12-4,-,TRBJ1-2
TGTGCCAGCAGTTGGAGGGGTCGTCTGAACACTGAAGCTTTCTTT,CASSWRGRLNTEAFF,few,TRBV28,-,TRBJ1-1
TGTGCCAGCAGTGACTCGGGGTTCATGGTACCCCATTCACCCCTCCACTTT,CASSDSGFMVPHSPLHF,-,TRBV6-4,-,TRBJ1-6
TGTGCCTGCAGTGAAGGACACATGTACCAAGAGACCCTGTACTTC,CACSEGHMYQETLYF,once,TRBV6-1,-,TRBJ2-5
TGTGCCAGCAGCCCTTGGACTAGCGATGAGACCCAGTACTTC,CASSPWTSDETQYF,-,TRBV9,TRBD2,TRBJ2-5
TGTGCCATCAGAGGACTAGCGGGAGAAGAGACCCAGTACTTC,CAIRGLAGEETQYF,-,TRBV10-3,TRBD2,TRBJ2-5
TGTGCCAGCAGTGAAGATCGCGACAGGGGGCGTAGCACCGGGGAGCTGTTTTTT,CASSEDRDRGRSTGELFF,few,TRBV2,TRBD1,TRBJ2-2
TGTGCCAGCAGTTTATTTGGCCCGGGGAGGCCCCAGCATTTT,CASSLFGPGRPQHF,-,TRBV27,-,TRBJ1-5